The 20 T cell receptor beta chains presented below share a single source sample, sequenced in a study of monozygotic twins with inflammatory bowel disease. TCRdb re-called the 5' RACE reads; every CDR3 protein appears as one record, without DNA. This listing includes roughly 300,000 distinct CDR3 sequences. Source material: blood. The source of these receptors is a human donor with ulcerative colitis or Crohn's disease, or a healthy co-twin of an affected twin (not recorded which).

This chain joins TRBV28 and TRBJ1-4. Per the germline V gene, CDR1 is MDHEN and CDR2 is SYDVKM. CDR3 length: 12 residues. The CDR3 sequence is CASGGRIEKLFF.

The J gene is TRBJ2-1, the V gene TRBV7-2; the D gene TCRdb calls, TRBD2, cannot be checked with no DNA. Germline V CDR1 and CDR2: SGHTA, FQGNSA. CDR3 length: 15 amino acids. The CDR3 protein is CASSLSSGSAREQFF.

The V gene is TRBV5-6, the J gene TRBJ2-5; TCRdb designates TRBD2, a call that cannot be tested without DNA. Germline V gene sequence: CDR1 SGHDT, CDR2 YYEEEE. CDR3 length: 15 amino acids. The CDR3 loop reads CASGLGTSGGETQYF.

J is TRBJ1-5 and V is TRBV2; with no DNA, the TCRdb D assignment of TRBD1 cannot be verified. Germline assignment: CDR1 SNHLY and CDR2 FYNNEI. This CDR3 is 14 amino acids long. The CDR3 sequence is CASKMTGGNQPQHF.

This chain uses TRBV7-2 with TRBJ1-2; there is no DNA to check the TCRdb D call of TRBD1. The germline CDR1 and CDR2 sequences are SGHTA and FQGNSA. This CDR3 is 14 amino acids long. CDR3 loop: CASSFPGVVYGYTF. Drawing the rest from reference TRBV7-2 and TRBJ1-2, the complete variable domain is GAGVSQSPSNKVTEKGKDVELRCDPISGHTALYWYRQSLGQGLEFLIYFQGNSAPDKSGLPSDRFSAERTGGSVSTLTIQRTQQEDSAVYLCASSFPGVVYGYTFGSGTRLTVV.

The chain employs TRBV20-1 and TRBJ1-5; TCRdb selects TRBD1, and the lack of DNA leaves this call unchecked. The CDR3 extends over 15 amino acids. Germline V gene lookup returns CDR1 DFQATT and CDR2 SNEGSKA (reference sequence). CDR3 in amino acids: CSARDPNRRNQPQHF.

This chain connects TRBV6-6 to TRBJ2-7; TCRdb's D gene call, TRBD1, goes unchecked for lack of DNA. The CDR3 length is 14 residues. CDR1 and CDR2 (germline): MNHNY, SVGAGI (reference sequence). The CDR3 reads CASTPEDRHYEQYF.

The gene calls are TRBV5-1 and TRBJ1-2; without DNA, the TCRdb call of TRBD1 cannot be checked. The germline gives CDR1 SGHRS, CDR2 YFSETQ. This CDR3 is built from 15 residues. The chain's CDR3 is CASSPAKTGSYGYTF.

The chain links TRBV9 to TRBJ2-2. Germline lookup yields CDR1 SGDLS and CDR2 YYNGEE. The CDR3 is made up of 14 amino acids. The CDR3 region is CASSVATGSGELFF.

The CDR3 loop reads CASSLQNGRGEAFF. The chain has TRBV27 and TRBJ1-1; absent DNA, TCRdb's TRBD1 call cannot be checked. This CDR3 has 14 residues. Germline loops: CDR1 MNHEY, CDR2 SMNVEV (reference sequence).

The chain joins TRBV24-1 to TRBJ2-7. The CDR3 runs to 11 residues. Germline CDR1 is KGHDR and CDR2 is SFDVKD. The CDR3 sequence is CATSVGREQYF.

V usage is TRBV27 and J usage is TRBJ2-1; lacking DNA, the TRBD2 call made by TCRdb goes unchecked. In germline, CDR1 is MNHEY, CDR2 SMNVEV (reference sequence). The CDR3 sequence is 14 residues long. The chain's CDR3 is CASSSREATYEQFF.

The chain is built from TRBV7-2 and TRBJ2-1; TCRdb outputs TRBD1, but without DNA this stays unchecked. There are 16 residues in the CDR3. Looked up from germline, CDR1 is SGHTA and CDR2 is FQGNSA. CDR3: CASSLADRGRGNEQFF.

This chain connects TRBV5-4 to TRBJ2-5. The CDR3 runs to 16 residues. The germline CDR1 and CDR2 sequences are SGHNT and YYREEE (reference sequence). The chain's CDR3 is CASSRGGRLQWETQYF.

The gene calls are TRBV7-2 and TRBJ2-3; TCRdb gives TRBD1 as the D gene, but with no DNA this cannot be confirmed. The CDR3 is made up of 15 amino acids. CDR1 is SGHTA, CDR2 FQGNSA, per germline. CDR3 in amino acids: CASTTRDRFTDTQYF.

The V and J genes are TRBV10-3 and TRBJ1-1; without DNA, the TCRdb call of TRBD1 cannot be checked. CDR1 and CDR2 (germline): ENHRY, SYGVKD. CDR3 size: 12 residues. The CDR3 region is CAGRDRDTEAFF.

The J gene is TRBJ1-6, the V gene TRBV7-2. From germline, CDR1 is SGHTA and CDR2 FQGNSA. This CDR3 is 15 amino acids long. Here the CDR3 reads CASSLIQPYNSPLHF.

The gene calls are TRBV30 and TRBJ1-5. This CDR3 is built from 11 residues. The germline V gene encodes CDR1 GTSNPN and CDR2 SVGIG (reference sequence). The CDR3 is CAWSVGAIQHF.

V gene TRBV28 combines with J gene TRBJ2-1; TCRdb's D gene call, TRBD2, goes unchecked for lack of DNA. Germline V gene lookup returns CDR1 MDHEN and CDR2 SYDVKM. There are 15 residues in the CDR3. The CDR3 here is CASRGQRRDGDEQFF. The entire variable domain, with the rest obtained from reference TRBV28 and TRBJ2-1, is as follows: DVKVTQSSRYLVKRTGEKVFLECVQDMDHENMFWYRQDPGLGLRLIYFSYDVKMKEKGDIPEGYSVSREKKERFSLILESASTNQTSMYLCASRGQRRDGDEQFFGPGTRLTVL.

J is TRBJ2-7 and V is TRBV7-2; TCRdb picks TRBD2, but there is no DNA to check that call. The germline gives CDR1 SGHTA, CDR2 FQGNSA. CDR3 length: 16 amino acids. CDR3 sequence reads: CASSLGSSGSTYEQYF.